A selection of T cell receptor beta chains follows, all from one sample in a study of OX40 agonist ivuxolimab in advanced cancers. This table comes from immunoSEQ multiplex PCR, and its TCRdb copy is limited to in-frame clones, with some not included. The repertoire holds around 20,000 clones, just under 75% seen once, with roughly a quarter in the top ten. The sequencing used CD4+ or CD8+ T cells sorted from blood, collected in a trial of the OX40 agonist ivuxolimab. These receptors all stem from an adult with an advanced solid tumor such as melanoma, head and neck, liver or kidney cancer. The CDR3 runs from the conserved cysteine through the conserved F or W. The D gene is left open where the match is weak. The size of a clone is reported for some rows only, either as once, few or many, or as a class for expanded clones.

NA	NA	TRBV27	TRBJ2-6	TGTGCCAGCAGCCAAGACGGGACGGCCTCTGGGGCCAACGTCCTGACTTTC	CASSQDGTASGANVLTF
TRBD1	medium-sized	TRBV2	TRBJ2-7	TGTGCCAGCAGCTCGACAGGGGGCTATAGCGAGCAGTACTTC	CASSSTGGYSEQYF
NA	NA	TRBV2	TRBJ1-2	TGTGCCAGCAGTGAAGCGGGGCAGGGATATGGCTACACCTTC	CASSEAGQGYGYTF
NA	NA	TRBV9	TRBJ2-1	TGTGCCAGCAGCGTAGACCGAGGGGGGGCTTCTTACAATGAGCAGTTCTTC	CASSVDRGGASYNEQFF
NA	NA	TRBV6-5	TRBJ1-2	TGTGCCAGCAGTTACGGGGGATCCTGGAATGGCTACACCTTC	CASSYGGSWNGYTF
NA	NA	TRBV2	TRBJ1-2	TGTGCCAGCACTAATCTGCTGACAGAAGGGTGGGGCTACACCTTC	CASTNLLTEGWGYTF
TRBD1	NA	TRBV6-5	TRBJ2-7	TGTGCCAGCAGTTACTTAGGGACAGGGTTCTACGAGCAGTACTTC	CASSYLGTGFYEQYF
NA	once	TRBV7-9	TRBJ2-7	TGTGCCAGCAGCCCATACTTGTACGAGCAGTACTTC	CASSPYLYEQYF
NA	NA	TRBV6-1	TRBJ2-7	TGTGCCAGCAGTGAAATCGACGAGCAGTACTTC	CASSEIDEQYF
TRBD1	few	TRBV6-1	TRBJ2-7	TGTGCCAGCAGTGAAACAGGGGATTCCTACGAGCAGTACTTC	CASSETGDSYEQYF
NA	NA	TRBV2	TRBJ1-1	TGTGCCAGCAGTACCAACACTGAAGCTTTCTTT	CASSTNTEAFF
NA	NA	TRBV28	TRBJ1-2	TGTGCCAGCAGACAGGGTTACGGCTACACCTTC	CASRQGYGYTF
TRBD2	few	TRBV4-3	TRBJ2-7	TGCGCCAGCAGCCGTCTAGCGGAAAGCTCCTACGAGCAGTACTTC	CASSRLAESSYEQYF
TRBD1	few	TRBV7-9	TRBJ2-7	TGTGCCAGCAGCCCCCGACAGGGTGGTTACGAGCAGTACTTC	CASSPRQGGYEQYF
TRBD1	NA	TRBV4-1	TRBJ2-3	TGCGCCAGCAGCCAAGAGGAAGGGGGCGGCTATACGCAGTATTTT	CASSQEEGGGYTQYF
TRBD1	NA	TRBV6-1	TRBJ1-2	TGTGCCAGTGGGGGACAGGGAAGAAATGGCTACACCTTC	CASGGQGRNGYTF
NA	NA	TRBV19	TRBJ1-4	TGTGCCAGTAGTATGGCCGGGGTGACTAATGAAAAACTGTTTTTT	CASSMAGVTNEKLFF
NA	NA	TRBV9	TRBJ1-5	TGTGCCAGCAACTCGAACCTGGAGTTAGGAGTTCAGCCCCAGCATTTT	CASNSNLELGVQPQHF
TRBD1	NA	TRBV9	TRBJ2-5	TGTGCCAGCAGCGTCTCGGACAGGGGGGGAGAGACCCAGTACTTC	CASSVSDRGGETQYF
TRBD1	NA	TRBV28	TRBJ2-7	TGTGCCAGCAGTTCTACACCCAGGACAGGCGACTACGAGCAGTACTTC	CASSSTPRTGDYEQYF
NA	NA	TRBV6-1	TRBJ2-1	TGTGCCAGCAGTGAAGCGCTTACCCAGGGACCCGCGGGAATAAATGAGCAGTTCTTC	CASSEALTQGPAGINEQFF
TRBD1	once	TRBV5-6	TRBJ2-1	TGTGCCAGCAGCTTGGTTGGGACAGGGAATGAGCAGTTCTTC	CASSLVGTGNEQFF
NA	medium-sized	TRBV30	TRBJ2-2	TGTGCCTGGAGGGGCAGGCTCACCGGGGAGCTGTTTTTT	CAWRGRLTGELFF
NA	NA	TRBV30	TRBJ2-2	TGTGCCTGGAGTGTTTGGAACACCGGGGAGCTGTTTTTT	CAWSVWNTGELFF
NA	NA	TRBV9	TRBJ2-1	TGTGCCAGCAGCGTAGGGGCTTTGAACAATGAGCAGTTCTTC	CASSVGALNNEQFF
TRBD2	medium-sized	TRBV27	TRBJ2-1	TGTGCCAGCAGTTTAGGCGGGAGCTCCTACAATGAGCAGTTCTTC	CASSLGGSSYNEQFF
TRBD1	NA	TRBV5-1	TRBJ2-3	TGCGCCAGCAGCTCGACAGGGCTCCTAGATACAGATACGCAGTATTTT	CASSSTGLLDTDTQYF
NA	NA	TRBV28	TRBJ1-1	TGTGCCAGCAGTTTGGTGATGAACACTGAAGCTTTCTTT	CASSLVMNTEAFF
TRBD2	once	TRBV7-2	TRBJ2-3	TGTGCCAGCAGCTTAAGGCTAGCGGGGAGCACAGATACGCAGTATTTT	CASSLRLAGSTDTQYF
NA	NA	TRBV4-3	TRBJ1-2	TGCGCCAGCAGCCAGGACCCTTCCGGAGGGCCTAACTATGGCTACACCTTC	CASSQDPSGGPNYGYTF
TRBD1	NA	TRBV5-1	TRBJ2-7	TGCGCCAGCAGCGGGTTAGGGACAGGGTACGACGAGCAGTACTTC	CASSGLGTGYDEQYF
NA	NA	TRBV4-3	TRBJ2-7	TGCGCCAGCAGCCAAGTGGAGGGAGGCTACGAGCAGTACTTC	CASSQVEGGYEQYF
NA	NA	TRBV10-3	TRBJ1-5	TGTGCCATCAGTGAGTCCGGGACCCTAGGCATTGGCAATCAGCCCCAGCATTTT	CAISESGTLGIGNQPQHF
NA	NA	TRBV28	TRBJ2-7	TGTGCCAGCAGTTTCGTTCGAGGTAGCTCCTACGAGCAGTACTTC	CASSFVRGSSYEQYF
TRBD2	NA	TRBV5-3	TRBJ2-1	TGTGCCAGCAGCGGAGCGGGGTCGAATGAGCAGTTCTTC	CASSGAGSNEQFF
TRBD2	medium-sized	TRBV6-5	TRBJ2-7	TGTGCCAGCTCCCGGGAGGACGGAGAGCAGTACTTC	CASSREDGEQYF
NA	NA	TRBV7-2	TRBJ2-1	TGTGCCAGCACGGGTGGTTACAATGAGCAGTTCTTC	CASTGGYNEQFF
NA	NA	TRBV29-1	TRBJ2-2	TGCAGCGTTGAACTCCCGGCGGAGAACACCGGGGAGCTGTTTTTT	CSVELPAENTGELFF
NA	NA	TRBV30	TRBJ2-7	TGTGCCTGGAGTGATATGGGAGGAGTCTACGAGCAGTACTTC	CAWSDMGGVYEQYF
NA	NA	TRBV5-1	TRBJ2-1	TGCGCCAGCAGCTTCCAGGGGACCTCTCCCTATAATGAGCAGTTCTTC	CASSFQGTSPYNEQFF
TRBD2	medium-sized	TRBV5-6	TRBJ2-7	TGTGCCAGCAGCTGGCTCAGCGGGAGCTACGAGCAGTACTTC	CASSWLSGSYEQYF